A single count supports the clone carrying this TCR beta chain. Measured with immunoSEQ multiplex PCR; TCRdb has only the in-frame clones, and not every one. Among about 17,000 clones listed, approximately 91% were seen once. Germline V gene sequence: CDR1 LGHNA, CDR2 YNFKEQ. The V gene lost 0 bases and the J gene lost 6 bases, with 6 bases spanning the gap. The CDR3 has 13 amino acids. These data are taken from a study of chemoradiotherapy in HPV16-positive cancers. For the study at large: Candidate HPV-specific clones and shared TCR motifs came from a couple of HPV16-positive patients.

This clonotype was obtained from a human donor with HPV-associated anogenital cancer. The material sequenced was blood, taken from a patient who underwent chemoradiotherapy. The rearrangement joins TRBV4-2 to TRBJ1-5; D uncertain. DNA of the CDR3: TGTGCCAGCAGCCAAGATAGGGCTCAGCCCCAGCATTTT. Translation gives CASSQDRAQPQHF.